Included here is one T cell receptor beta chain sequence, with context. Profiled with immunoSEQ multiplex PCR; TCRdb holds only in-frame clones, not every one. The table lists around 82,000 clones, about 89% of them singletons. The record originates from a study of OX40 agonist ivuxolimab in advanced cancers. Per the germline V gene, CDR1 is SGHVS and CDR2 is FQNEAQ. With V trimmed by 1 base and J by 9 bases, 6 bases remained unmatched. The CDR3 has 15 amino acids. The clonotype was recovered from an adult with an advanced solid tumor such as melanoma, head and neck, liver or kidney cancer. Sample: CD4+ or CD8+ T cells sorted from blood, taken in a trial of the OX40 agonist ivuxolimab. The chain carries TRBV7-8 and TRBJ2-1; TRBD2 matches at 10 bases. DNA for the CDR3: TGTGCCAGCAGCTTAGAGTGGCTAGCGGGAGTTGAGCAGTTCTTC. The encoded protein is CASSLEWLAGVEQFF.